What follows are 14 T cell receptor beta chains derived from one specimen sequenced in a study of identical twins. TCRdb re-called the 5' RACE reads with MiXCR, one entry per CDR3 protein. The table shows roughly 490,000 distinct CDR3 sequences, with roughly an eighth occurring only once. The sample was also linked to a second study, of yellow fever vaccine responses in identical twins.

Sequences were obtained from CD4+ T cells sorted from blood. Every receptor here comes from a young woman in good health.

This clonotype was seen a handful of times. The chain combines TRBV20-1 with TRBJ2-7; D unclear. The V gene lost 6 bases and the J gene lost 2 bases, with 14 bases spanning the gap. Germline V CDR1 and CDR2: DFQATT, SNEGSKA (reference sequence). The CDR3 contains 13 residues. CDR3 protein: CSARHLTPYEQYF. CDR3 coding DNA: TGCAGTGCAAGGCACCTCACACCCTACGAGCAGTACTTC.

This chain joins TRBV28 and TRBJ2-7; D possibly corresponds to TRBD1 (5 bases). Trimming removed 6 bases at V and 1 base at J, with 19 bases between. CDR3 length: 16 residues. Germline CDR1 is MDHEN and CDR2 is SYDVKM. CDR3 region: CASSSGMGIGSYEQYF. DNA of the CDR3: TGTGCCAGCAGCTCAGGGATGGGGATCGGATCCTACGAGCAGTACTTC.

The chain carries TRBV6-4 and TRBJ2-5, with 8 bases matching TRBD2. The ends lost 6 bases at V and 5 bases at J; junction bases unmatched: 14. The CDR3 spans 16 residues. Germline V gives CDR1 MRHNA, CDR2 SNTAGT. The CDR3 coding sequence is TGTGCCAGCAGGGACACTTGGCGGACTAGCTGGGAGACCCAGTACTTC. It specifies CASRDTWRTSWETQYF.

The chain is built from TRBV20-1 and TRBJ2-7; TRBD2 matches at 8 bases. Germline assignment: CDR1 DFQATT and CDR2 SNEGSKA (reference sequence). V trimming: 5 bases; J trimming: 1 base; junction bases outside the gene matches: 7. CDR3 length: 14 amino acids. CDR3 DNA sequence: TGCAGTGCTGGTCGTAGCGGGATTTCCTACGAGCAGTACTTC. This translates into CSAGRSGISYEQYF.

DNA of the CDR3: TGTGCCAGCAGCCGGACTAGCGGGGGCCTATTTAGCTCCTACAATGAGCAGTTCTTC. Its protein product is CASSRTSGGLFSSYNEQFF. The V call is TRBV11-2, the J call TRBJ2-1, with 13 nucleotides matching TRBD2. After removal of 5 bases from V and 0 bases from J, the junction contained 10 bases not matched to a gene. Per germline, CDR1 SGHAT and CDR2 FQNNGV. The length of the CDR3 is 19 residues.

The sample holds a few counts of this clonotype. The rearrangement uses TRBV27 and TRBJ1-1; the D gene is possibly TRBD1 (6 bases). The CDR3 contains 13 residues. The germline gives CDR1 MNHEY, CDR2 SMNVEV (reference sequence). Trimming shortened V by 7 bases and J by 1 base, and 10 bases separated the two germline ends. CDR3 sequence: CASNRAGNTEAFF. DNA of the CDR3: TGTGCCAGCAACAGGGCGGGGAACACTGAAGCTTTCTTT.

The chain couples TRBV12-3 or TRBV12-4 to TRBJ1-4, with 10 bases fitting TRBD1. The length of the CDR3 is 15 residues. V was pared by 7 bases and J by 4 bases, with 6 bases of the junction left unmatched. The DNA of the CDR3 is TGTGCCAGCAAAATGACAGGGGGCATTAATGAAAAACTGTTTTTT. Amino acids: CASKMTGGINEKLFF.

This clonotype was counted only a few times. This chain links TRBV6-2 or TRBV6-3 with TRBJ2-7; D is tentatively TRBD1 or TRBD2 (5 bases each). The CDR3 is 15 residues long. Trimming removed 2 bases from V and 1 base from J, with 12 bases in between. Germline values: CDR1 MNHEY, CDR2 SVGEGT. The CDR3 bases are TGTGCCAGCAGTTACACGGTTGGGGGTTCCTACGAGCAGTACTTC. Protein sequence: CASSYTVGGSYEQYF.

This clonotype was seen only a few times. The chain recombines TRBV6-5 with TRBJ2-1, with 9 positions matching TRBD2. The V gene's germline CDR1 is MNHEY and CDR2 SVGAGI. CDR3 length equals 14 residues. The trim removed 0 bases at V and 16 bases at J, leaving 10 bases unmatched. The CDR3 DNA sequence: TGTGCCAGCAGTTACTCCGGCGGGGGGGCCGGTATCTTCTTC. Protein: CASSYSGGGAGIFF.

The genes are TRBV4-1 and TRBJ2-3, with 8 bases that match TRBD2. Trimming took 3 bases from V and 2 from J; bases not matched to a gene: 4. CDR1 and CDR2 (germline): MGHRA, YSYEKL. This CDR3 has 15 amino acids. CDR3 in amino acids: CASSQRAGATDTQYF. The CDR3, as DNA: TGCGCCAGCAGCCAGAGAGCGGGAGCCACAGATACGCAGTATTTT.

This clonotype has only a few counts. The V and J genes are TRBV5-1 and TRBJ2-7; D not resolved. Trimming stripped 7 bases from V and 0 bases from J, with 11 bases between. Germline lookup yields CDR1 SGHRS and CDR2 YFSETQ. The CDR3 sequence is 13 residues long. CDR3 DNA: TGCGCCAGCGGGCAGCTTAGCTCCTACGAGCAGTACTTC. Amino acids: CASGQLSSYEQYF.

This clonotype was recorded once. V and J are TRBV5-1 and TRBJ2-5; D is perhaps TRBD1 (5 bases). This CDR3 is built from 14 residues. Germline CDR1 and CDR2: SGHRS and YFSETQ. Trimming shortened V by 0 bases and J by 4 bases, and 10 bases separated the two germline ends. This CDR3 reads CASSLDQGGETQYF. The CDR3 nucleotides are TGCGCCAGCAGCTTGGATCAGGGCGGAGAGACCCAGTACTTC.

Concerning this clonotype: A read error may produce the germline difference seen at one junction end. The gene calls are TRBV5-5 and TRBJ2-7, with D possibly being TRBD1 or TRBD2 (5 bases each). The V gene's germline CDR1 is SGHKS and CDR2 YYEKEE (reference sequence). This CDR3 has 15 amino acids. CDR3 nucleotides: TGCGCCAGCAGCCAAGCCTGGGACGGACTTCCCGAGCAGTACTTC. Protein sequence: CASSQAWDGLPEQYF.

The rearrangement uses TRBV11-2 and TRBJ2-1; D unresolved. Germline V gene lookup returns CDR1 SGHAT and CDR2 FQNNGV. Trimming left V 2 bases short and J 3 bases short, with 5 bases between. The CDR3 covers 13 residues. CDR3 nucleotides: TGTGCCAGCAGCTTAAGTGTCTACAATGAGCAGTTCTTC. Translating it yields CASSLSVYNEQFF.